This T cell receptor (beta chain) was identified in a study of CD8+ T cells in alopecia areata (dated by TCRdb to the late 2010s). For the wider study: Treated patients were enrolled in an open-label pilot trial of oral tofacitinib, 5 to 10 mg twice daily, for moderate-to-severe alopecia areata. Tofacitinib was given for 6 to 18 months, followed by 6 months of follow-up off drug to assess delayed response and recurrence. The study used high-throughput TCRbeta sequencing to examine T cell clonal expansion in alopecia areata, in both the C3H/HeJ mouse model and human patients. Scalp tissue and sorted CD4+ and CD8+ peripheral blood T cells from patchy and totalis/universalis alopecia areata patients and from healthy controls were covered by human TCRbeta sequencing. Biopsies were taken from tofacitinib-treated patients at baseline and again at 4 and 24 weeks into treatment, and several of those patients also had a later scalp biopsy. Clonality in the scalp was compared among normal scalp (n=4), patchy alopecia areata scalp (n=8), and alopecia totalis/universalis scalp (n=8). The RNA source kit depended on sample type: the PAXgene miRNA kit for fixed scalp, the miRNeasy kit for PBMCs, and the RNeasy kit for mouse skin. Amplification of TCRbeta CDR3 regions was done by immunoSEQ multiplex PCR using 35 Vbeta forward primers and 13 Jbeta reverse primers. Overall study results and their limits: Compared with mice, TCR sequences shared between patients were less clear, possibly partly because of HLA diversity across the patient population. Scalp TCR repertoire analysis is complicated because resident alphabeta T cells in normal human skin are also sequenced, whereas mouse skin is dominated by gammadelta T cells. Higher clonality and more expanded CD8+ clones were observed in lesional scalp than in normal scalp, particularly in alopecia totalis/universalis, a finding suggestive of antigenic drive.

Interpreted using the paper, the time point label stands for: baseline before oral tofacitinib. Lesional scalp punch biopsies and peripheral blood were obtained from alopecia areata patients. PBMCs were isolated by density centrifugation and stained for CD3, CD4 and CD8, and CD4+ and CD8+ T cells were sorted on a FACSAria. CDR1 and CDR2, looked up from the germline V gene, are MDHEN and SYDVKM. The V end loses 7 bases and the J end loses 9 bases, and a stretch of 13 bases separates them. The CDR3 measures 12 amino acids from cysteine to phenylalanine. The DNA shown is the 36-base CDR3, in frame from base 1. Library preparation employed the immunoSEQ multiplex PCR assay. For TCR sequencing, RNA was extracted from every sample and reverse transcribed into cDNA to serve as template. SuperScript III was used to make first-strand cDNA, primed with a 2:1 mix of oligo-dT and random hexamers. Amplification bias was assessed with a synthetic immune receptor repertoire, and residual bias was removed computationally. On the study's bioinformatics: After raw reads were preprocessed to remove errors, the CDR3 was defined following IMGT conventions as running from the conserved cysteine to phenylalanine. Clonality was calculated as 1 minus Shannon entropy normalized by log2 of the number of productive unique TCRs. CD4 or CD8 identity of scalp clones was inferred by cross-referencing scalp TCRbeta sequences with sorted blood CD4 and CD8 repertoires. TCRdb provides this immuneACCESS table in a form limited to in-frame rearrangements. Some clones are lacking; in checked studies, under half of them reflect an unresolved V gene, and why the rest are absent is not known. V, J and clone size were drawn from that table, and D and trimming were deduced from the DNA. A total of approximately 65,000 clones appear in this sample, about half of them only once. Clones ranked in the top ten supply 17% of the sample.

This clone appeared a single time. This clone's antigen is unknown. No base-level quality is on record; no much larger clone is a single base apart. The V gene is TRBV28 and the J gene is TRBJ1-5; matching of 6 bases hints at TRBD1 as the D gene. Sequencing used CD8+ T cells sorted from blood, obtained at week 0. The receptor was derived from a human donor with alopecia areata. The DNA is as follows: TGTGCCAGCAACTGGGAGGGGGTGCCCCAGCATTTT. Its protein product is CASNWEGVPQHF.